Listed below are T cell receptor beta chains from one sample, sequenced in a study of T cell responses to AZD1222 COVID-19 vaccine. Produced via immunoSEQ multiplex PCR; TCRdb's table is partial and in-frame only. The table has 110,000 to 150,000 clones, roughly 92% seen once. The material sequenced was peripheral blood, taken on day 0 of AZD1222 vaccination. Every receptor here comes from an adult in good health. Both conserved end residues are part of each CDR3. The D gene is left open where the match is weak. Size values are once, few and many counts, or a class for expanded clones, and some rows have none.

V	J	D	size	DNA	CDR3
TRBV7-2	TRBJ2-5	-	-	TGTGCCAGCAGCTTGTGGGGGACCCAGTACTTC	CASSLWGTQYF
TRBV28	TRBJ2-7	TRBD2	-	TGTGCCAGCAGTTTAACGGGGGGTACCTACGAGCAGTACTTC	CASSLTGGTYEQYF
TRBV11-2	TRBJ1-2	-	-	TGTGCCAGCAGAAAGAGGACGGCAAACTATGGCTACACCTTC	CASRKRTANYGYTF
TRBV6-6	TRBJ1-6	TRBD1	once	TGTGCCAGCAGTCGATCGGTCCCGGGACAGTTTCGGGGGTCACCCCTCCACTTT	CASSRSVPGQFRGSPLHF
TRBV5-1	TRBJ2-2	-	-	TGCGCCAGCAGCTCGTACTCGCGCACCGGGGAGCTGTTTTTT	CASSSYSRTGELFF
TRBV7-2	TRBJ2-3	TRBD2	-	TGTGCCAGCAGCTGGGAGGGCCGTATAGATACGCAGTATTTT	CASSWEGRIDTQYF
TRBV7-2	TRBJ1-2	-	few	TGTGCCAGCAGCTTAGGGTACCCCAATGGCTACACCTTC	CASSLGYPNGYTF
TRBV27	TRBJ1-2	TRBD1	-	TGTGCCAGCAGTGCCCGACAGGGGATCGGGTATGGCTACACCTTC	CASSARQGIGYGYTF
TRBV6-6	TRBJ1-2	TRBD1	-	TGTGCCAGCAGTTACGCATCAGGGGGCAACTATGGCTACACCTTC	CASSYASGGNYGYTF
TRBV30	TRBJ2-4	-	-	TGTGCCTGGGAGGAAGCCGGGGCCAAAAACATTCAGTACTTC	CAWEEAGAKNIQYF
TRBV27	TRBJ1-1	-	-	TGTGCCAGCAGTTTACAGGCCATGAACACTGAAGCTTTCTTT	CASSLQAMNTEAFF
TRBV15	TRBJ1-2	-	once	TGTGCCACCAGCAGGGACAAGTTCTATGGCTACACCTTC	CATSRDKFYGYTF
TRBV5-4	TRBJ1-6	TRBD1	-	TGTGCCAGCAGCTTATATGCCAGGGGGAATTCACCCCTCCACTTT	CASSLYARGNSPLHF
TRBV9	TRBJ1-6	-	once	TGTGCCAGCAGCGTAGGCAGCCACTCCTATAATTCACCCCTCCACTTT	CASSVGSHSYNSPLHF
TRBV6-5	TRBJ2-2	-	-	TGTGCCAGCACCAAGGGCAGGAGGAACACCGGGGAGCTGTTTTTT	CASTKGRRNTGELFF
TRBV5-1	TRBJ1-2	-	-	TGCGCCAGCAGCTTGTCCCCTCTACAGAGAGCTAACTATGGCTACACCTTC	CASSLSPLQRANYGYTF
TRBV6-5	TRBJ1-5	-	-	TGTGCCAGCATCTCGGCCCCCGAAGGCAATCAGCCCCAGCATTTT	CASISAPEGNQPQHF
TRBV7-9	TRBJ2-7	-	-	TGTGCCAGCAGCCGGGACACTAACTACGAGCAGTACTTC	CASSRDTNYEQYF
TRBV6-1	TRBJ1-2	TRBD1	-	TGTGCCAGCAGTGGGAAGTCGGACAGGGGCCCGTTCTATGGCTACACCTTC	CASSGKSDRGPFYGYTF
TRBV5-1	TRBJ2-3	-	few	TGCGCCAGCACCATAGGGGGACTAATCACAGATACGCAGTATTTT	CASTIGGLITDTQYF
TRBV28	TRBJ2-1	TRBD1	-	TGTGCCAGCAGTTTATCCGTGACAGGGGGAAGGAATGAGCAGTTCTTC	CASSLSVTGGRNEQFF
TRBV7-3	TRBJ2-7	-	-	TGTGCCAGCAGCTTGTACGGAGGGACCTACGAGCAGTACTTC	CASSLYGGTYEQYF